These T cell receptor beta chains were read from a single sample in a study of blood T cells in healthy people across ages. TCRdb ran MiXCR on the 5' RACE reads and lists one entry per CDR3 protein. The data show approximately 900,000 distinct CDR3 sequences, roughly 52% seen once. The sequenced material came from blood. These receptors all stem from a man aged 30-40 years in good health. Each CDR3 is given with its conserved first and last residue. Fields, in order: clone size, D gene, V gene, J gene, CDR3 protein, CDR3 DNA. A D gene is named only where the DNA matches it firmly. Size is omitted from some rows. Given values are once, few, many or a class for expanded clones.

few,TRBD2,TRBV7-2,TRBJ2-3,CASSLSRGGSDTQYF,TGTGCCAGCAGCTTATCGCGGGGGGGATCCGATACGCAGTATTTT
NA,NA,TRBV12-3/TRBV12-4,TRBJ2-1,CASRGVGGSYNEQFF,TGTGCCAGCAGGGGCGTTGGAGGATCCTACAATGAGCAGTTCTTC
NA,TRBD1,TRBV6-5,TRBJ2-7,CASSYSGTGNYEQYF,TGTGCCAGCAGTTACTCTGGGACAGGTAACTACGAGCAGTACTTC
few,NA,TRBV27,TRBJ1-2,CASSLSLGVSYYGYTF,TGTGCCAGCAGTTTATCGTTGGGGGTTTCATACTATGGCTACACCTTC
NA,TRBD1,TRBV12-3/TRBV12-4,TRBJ1-1,CASSLAGQGEAFF,TGTGCCAGCAGTTTAGCTGGACAGGGTGAAGCTTTCTTT
NA,TRBD2,TRBV3-1,TRBJ2-5,CASSQEYSGREQYF,TGTGCCAGCAGCCAAGAGTACTCCGGGAGGGAGCAGTACTTC
NA,TRBD1,TRBV28,TRBJ2-7,CASSPGQEIYEQYF,TGTGCCAGCAGTCCCGGACAGGAGATCTACGAGCAGTACTTC
NA,NA,TRBV5-6,TRBJ2-5,CASSLTTGKTQYF,TGTGCCAGCAGCCTGACTACGGGAAAGACCCAGTACTTC
NA,TRBD1,TRBV10-3,TRBJ2-7,CAVMRDRELSEQYF,TGTGCCGTCATGCGGGACAGGGAACTGAGTGAGCAGTACTTC
few,NA,TRBV10-3,TRBJ2-1,CAISDMDTSYNEQFF,TGTGCCATCAGTGACATGGACACCTCCTACAATGAGCAGTTCTTC
once,NA,TRBV5-1,TRBJ2-3,CASSTRGDNTDTQYF,TGCGCCAGCAGCACCCGAGGGGACAACACAGATACGCAGTATTTT
NA,TRBD2,TRBV9,TRBJ2-7,CASSVGPGLAYEQYF,TGTGCCAGCAGCGTAGGACCGGGACTAGCCTACGAGCAGTACTTC
NA,TRBD2,TRBV20-1,TRBJ2-5,CSANPTSGGAPHNEQYF,TGCAGTGCTAATCCGACTAGCGGGGGGGCCCCCCACAATGAGCAGTACTTC
few,NA,TRBV4-1,TRBJ2-3,CASSQGFGVAGSTDTQYF,TGCGCCAGCAGCCAGGGCTTCGGGGTAGCAGGGAGCACAGATACGCAGTATTTT
few,NA,TRBV4-3,TRBJ1-4,CASPGAGQKLFF,TGCGCCAGCCCCGGTGCGGGACAAAAACTGTTTTTT
NA,NA,TRBV20-1,TRBJ2-7,CSVNGRGVYEQYF,TGCAGTGTTAACGGGAGAGGTGTCTACGAGCAGTACTTC
NA,NA,TRBV2,TRBJ1-1,CASREAQSGGTPNTEAFF,TGTGCCAGCAGGGAAGCCCAAAGCGGGGGCACCCCGAACACTGAAGCTTTCTTT
NA,NA,TRBV27,TRBJ2-1,CASSYSASSYNEQFF,TGTGCCAGCAGTTATAGCGCAAGCTCCTACAATGAGCAGTTCTTC
few,TRBD1,TRBV29-1,TRBJ2-7,CSVENRGSYEQYF,TGCAGCGTTGAAAACAGGGGGTCCTACGAGCAGTACTTC
NA,TRBD1,TRBV6-2/TRBV6-3,TRBJ1-5,CASQKGQSNQPQHF,TGTGCCAGCCAAAAGGGACAGAGCAATCAGCCCCAGCATTTT
NA,NA,TRBV12-3/TRBV12-4,TRBJ1-5,CASSTTGSSNQPQHF,TGTGCCAGCAGTACAACAGGGTCCAGCAATCAGCCCCAGCATTTT
NA,NA,TRBV20-1,TRBJ2-5,CSARQAETQYF,TGCAGTGCTCGACAGGCGGAGACCCAGTACTTC
NA,NA,TRBV6-2/TRBV6-3,TRBJ2-7,CASRVAKDGFSEQYF,TGTGCCAGCAGGGTAGCAAAAGACGGCTTCAGCGAGCAGTACTTC
NA,NA,TRBV21-1,TRBJ2-5,CASSKKEASPRWTQYF,TGTGCCAGCAGCAAAAAGGAGGCTAGCCCCAGATGGACCCAGTACTTC
NA,TRBD2,TRBV7-2,TRBJ2-1,CASSLSGGKNNEQFF,TGTGCCAGCAGCTTGAGCGGGGGAAAGAACAATGAGCAGTTCTTC
NA,TRBD1,TRBV7-2,TRBJ2-1,CASSSQGWVPPNEQFF,TGTGCCAGCAGCTCACAGGGGTGGGTGCCCCCCAATGAGCAGTTCTTC
NA,TRBD2,TRBV20-1,TRBJ2-1,CSASLISGGYNEQFF,TGCAGTGCTAGCCTCATTAGCGGGGGGTACAATGAGCAGTTCTTC
NA,NA,TRBV7-9,TRBJ2-7,CASSLGVGRSYEQYF,TGTGCCAGCAGCTTAGGGGTCGGAAGGTCTTACGAGCAGTACTTC
NA,NA,TRBV7-3,TRBJ2-7,CASSFGRGSYNEQYF,TGTGCCAGCAGCTTCGGACGGGGGTCCTACAATGAGCAGTACTTC
few,TRBD2,TRBV10-2,TRBJ2-1,CASSGGGPKQFF,TGCGCCAGCAGTGGCGGGGGGCCTAAGCAGTTCTTC
NA,NA,TRBV12-3/TRBV12-4,TRBJ2-3,CASTRARGGTDTQYF,TGTGCCAGCACCCGGGCCAGGGGGGGCACAGATACGCAGTATTTT
NA,NA,TRBV15,TRBJ2-1,CATSRDVGLGNEQFF,TGTGCCACCAGCAGAGACGTCGGGTTAGGGAATGAGCAGTTCTTC
NA,NA,TRBV6-1,TRBJ2-5,CAGSAVWGPQETQYF,TGTGCCGGCAGTGCTGTTTGGGGACCACAAGAGACCCAGTACTTC
NA,NA,TRBV21-1,TRBJ2-3,CASSVPGTPDTTSTDTQYF,TGTGCCAGCAGCGTTCCCGGGACACCGGACACCACTAGCACAGATACGCAGTATTTT
once,NA,TRBV12-3/TRBV12-4,TRBJ2-3,CASTRTTTFSTDTQYF,TGTGCCAGCACCAGGACAACCACATTTAGCACAGATACGCAGTATTTT